The rows below give T cell receptor beta chains drawn from one sample of a study of blood T cells in healthy people across ages. Using its own MiXCR run on the 5' RACE reads, TCRdb lists one record per CDR3 protein. The sample lists approximately 830,000 distinct CDR3 sequences, approximately 65% occurring once. Sample: blood. All receptors derive from a man younger than 40 in good health. CDR3s include the opening cysteine and the closing phenylalanine or tryptophan. The D gene is left open where the match is weak. Size is stated for part of the rows, as once, few or many counts, or as a class when the clone is expanded.

J: TRBJ2-3; V: TRBV12-3/TRBV12-4; size: NA; D: NA; DNA: TGTGCCAGCAGTTTAAACTCCCGGCCACTGTATTTT; CDR3: CASSLNSRPLYF
J: TRBJ2-1; V: TRBV3-1; size: few; D: TRBD2; DNA: TGTGCCAGCAGCCAAGATATTTCGGGGGGCAATGAGCAGTTCTTC; CDR3: CASSQDISGGNEQFF
J: TRBJ2-4; V: TRBV4-3; size: NA; D: NA; DNA: TGCGCCAGCAGCCAAGACCCCTGGGCCAAAAACATTCAGTACTTC; CDR3: CASSQDPWAKNIQYF
J: TRBJ2-7; V: TRBV29-1; size: many; D: TRBD1; DNA: TGCAGCGTTAAACAGGGGGCTTACGAGCAGTACTTC; CDR3: CSVKQGAYEQYF
J: TRBJ2-1; V: TRBV6-6; size: few; D: TRBD2; DNA: TGTGCCAGCATCCACCCGGGGGGATTCTACAATGAGCAGTTCTTC; CDR3: CASIHPGGFYNEQFF
J: TRBJ2-5; V: TRBV7-9; size: few; D: NA; DNA: TGTGCCAGCAGGCAGTTCCAAGAGACCCAGTACTTC; CDR3: CASRQFQETQYF
J: TRBJ2-5; V: TRBV4-2; size: few; D: NA; DNA: TGTGCCAGCAGCCAAGATTATTCTCAAGAGACCCAGTACTTC; CDR3: CASSQDYSQETQYF
J: TRBJ2-4; V: TRBV2; size: NA; D: TRBD1; DNA: TGTGCCAGCAGTGAAAGGGGGCAGGGTGGAAACATTCAGTACTTC; CDR3: CASSERGQGGNIQYF
J: TRBJ1-2; V: TRBV6-5; size: NA; D: NA; DNA: TGTGCCAGCAGTTACTCGACGACGGGGGGATTCTATGGCTACACCTTC; CDR3: CASSYSTTGGFYGYTF
J: TRBJ2-1; V: TRBV29-1; size: few; D: NA; DNA: TGCAGCGTTGACGGGACGGATTACAATGAGCAGTTCTTC; CDR3: CSVDGTDYNEQFF
J: TRBJ1-4; V: TRBV20-1; size: NA; D: NA; DNA: TGCAGTGCTAGAGATATGTCTGATGAAAAACTGTTTTTT; CDR3: CSARDMSDEKLFF
J: TRBJ2-3; V: TRBV12-3/TRBV12-4; size: NA; D: TRBD2; DNA: TGTGCCAGCAGTTTTTCAGCGGGGGGGGGAAGTGGGCAGTATTTT; CDR3: CASSFSAGGGSGQYF
J: TRBJ1-2; V: TRBV7-2; size: few; D: NA; DNA: TGTGCCAGCAGCTGGGCCGACTATGGCTACACCTTC; CDR3: CASSWADYGYTF
J: TRBJ2-5; V: TRBV7-8; size: few; D: NA; DNA: TGTGCCAGCAGCTCGCCCCCCTCCGGGGGTTACCAAGAGACCCAGTACTTC; CDR3: CASSSPPSGGYQETQYF
J: TRBJ2-1; V: TRBV10-3; size: few; D: TRBD2; DNA: TGTGCCATCAGTGAGTTGACTAGCGGGGGGGCGAGCTCCTACAATGAGCAGTTCTTC; CDR3: CAISELTSGGASSYNEQFF
J: TRBJ2-7; V: TRBV25-1; size: few; D: NA; DNA: TGTGCCAGCAGTGACAACCCCCCCCAGGGTCACGAGCAGTACTTC; CDR3: CASSDNPPQGHEQYF
J: TRBJ2-3; V: TRBV12-3/TRBV12-4; size: NA; D: TRBD2; DNA: TGTGCCAGCAGCTATAGCGGGGGGGCCACAGATACGCAGTATTTT; CDR3: CASSYSGGATDTQYF
J: TRBJ1-1; V: TRBV20-1; size: many; D: NA; DNA: TGCAGTGCTAGAGAGGGGGCCGCCGAGAACACTGAAGCTTTCTTT; CDR3: CSAREGAAENTEAFF
J: TRBJ2-4; V: TRBV7-9; size: few; D: NA; DNA: TGTGCCAGCAGCCTTACCACAGGGGACTTACTAGCCAAAAACATTCAGTACTTC; CDR3: CASSLTTGDLLAKNIQYF
J: TRBJ2-6; V: TRBV7-2; size: once; D: NA; DNA: TGTACCAGCAGCCCGGACATCCAGAGCCCCTCTGGGGCCAACGTCCTGACTTTC; CDR3: CTSSPDIQSPSGANVLTF
J: TRBJ2-2; V: TRBV29-1; size: NA; D: NA; DNA: TGCAGCGTTGAAGATCTGGCCCCCGGGGAGCTGTTTTTT; CDR3: CSVEDLAPGELFF
J: TRBJ1-1; V: TRBV29-1; size: few; D: NA; DNA: TGCAGCGTTCCTGGGGGGCGGACTGAAGCTTTCTTT; CDR3: CSVPGGRTEAFF
J: TRBJ2-7; V: TRBV2; size: NA; D: NA; DNA: TGTGCCAGCAGTCGGATGAACTACGAGCAGTACTTC; CDR3: CASSRMNYEQYF
J: TRBJ2-7; V: TRBV10-3; size: NA; D: TRBD2; DNA: TGTGCCCGTTCTCCCGGCGGGGGGAATAATGAGCAGTACTTC; CDR3: CARSPGGGNNEQYF